The clone carrying this T cell receptor beta chain was observed once. The germline gives CDR1 PRHDT, CDR2 FYEKMQ (reference sequence). With 5 bases removed from V and 0 bases from J, the gap between germline ends came to 10 bases. The CDR3 consists of 14 residues. This sample was included in a study of CD8 T cells in Susac syndrome. Sequencing of TCR beta, carried out with a high-throughput approach, was applied to CD8+ and CD4+ T cells from the blood. Controls were healthy donors (matched for age and sex). The authors reverse transcribed roughly 0.5 to 1 ug RNA with random hexamers. TCRdb redid the calling of the immunoSEQ multiplex PCR reads with MiXCR, one entry per CDR3 protein. The sample lists approximately 120,000 distinct CDR3 sequences; around 94% were seen once.

The sample was CD4+ T cells from PBMCs. The genes are TRBV13 and TRBJ1-1; D unresolved. This clonotype originated in a human donor in good health. This CDR3 is CASSVNRLNTEAFF. CDR3 in DNA: TGTGCCAGCAGCGTAAACAGACTGAACACTGAAGCTTTCTTT.